This record looks at one T cell receptor beta chain sequence and its context. Its antigen remains unknown. The data stem from a study of cytomegalovirus exposure and HLA in healthy donors. Study findings and constraints: An ancestry cluster, one associated with Asian ancestry, reportedly showed fewer N-insertions than the approximately 700-donor mean in a later analysis. A classifier reportedly called cytomegalovirus status with high sensitivity and specificity. Later genetic work tied a missense DCLRE1C variant to beta-chain V and J trimming.

V shed 4 bases and J shed 6 bases, with 10 bases lying between them. Germline V gives CDR1 SNHLY, CDR2 FYNNEI. The CDR3 loop spans 13 amino acids. The study ran its PCR with 60 Vbeta and 13 Jbeta primers. In the study's own analysis: Roughly 73 million unique TCR beta chains, roughly 11 million of them shared, were counted by a later analysis. Clones were read by immunoSEQ multiplex PCR, and TCRdb kept only the in-frame ones, dropping some. The V and J calls and clone size come from that table; D and trimming were worked out from the DNA. This sample has 100,000 to 150,000 clones; roughly 80% occur once, and the top ten carry 6.3%.

This receptor was identified in a woman between 40 and 55 years old in good health and CMV-seronegative. What was sequenced was PBMCs. The chain recombines TRBV2 with TRBJ1-5; D remains ambiguous. The CDR3 nucleotides are TGTGCCAGCAGTGTTTTGGCGGCTCAGCCCCAGCATTTT. This codes for CASSVLAAQPQHF.